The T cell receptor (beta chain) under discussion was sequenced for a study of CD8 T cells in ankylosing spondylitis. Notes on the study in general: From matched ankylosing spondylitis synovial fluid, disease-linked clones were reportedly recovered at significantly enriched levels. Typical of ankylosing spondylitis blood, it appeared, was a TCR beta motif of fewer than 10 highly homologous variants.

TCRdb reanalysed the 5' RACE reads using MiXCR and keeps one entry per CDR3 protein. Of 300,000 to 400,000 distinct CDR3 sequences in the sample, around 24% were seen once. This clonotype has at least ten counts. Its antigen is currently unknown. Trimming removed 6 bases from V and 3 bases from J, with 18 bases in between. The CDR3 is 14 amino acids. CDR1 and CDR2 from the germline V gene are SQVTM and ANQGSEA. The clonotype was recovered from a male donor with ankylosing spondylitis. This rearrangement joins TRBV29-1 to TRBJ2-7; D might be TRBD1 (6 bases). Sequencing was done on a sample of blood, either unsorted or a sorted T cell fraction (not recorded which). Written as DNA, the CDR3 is TGCAGCGTCTCTTCAAGAGAGGGGGTCTACGAGCAGTACTTC. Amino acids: CSVSSREGVYEQYF.